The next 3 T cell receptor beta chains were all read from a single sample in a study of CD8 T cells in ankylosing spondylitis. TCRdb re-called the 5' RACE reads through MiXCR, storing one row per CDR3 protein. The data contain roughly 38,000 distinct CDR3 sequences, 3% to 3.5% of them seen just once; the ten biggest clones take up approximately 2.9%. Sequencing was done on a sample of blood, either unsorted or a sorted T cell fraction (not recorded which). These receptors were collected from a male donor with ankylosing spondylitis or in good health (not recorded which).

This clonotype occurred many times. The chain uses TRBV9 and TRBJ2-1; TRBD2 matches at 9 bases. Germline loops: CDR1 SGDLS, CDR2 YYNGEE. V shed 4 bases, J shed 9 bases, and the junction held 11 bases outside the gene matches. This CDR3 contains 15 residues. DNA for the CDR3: TGTGCCAGCAGCCGGACTAGCGTACCTACAAGTGAGCAGTTCTTC. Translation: CASSRTSVPTSEQFF. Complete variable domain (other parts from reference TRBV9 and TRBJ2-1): DSGVTQTPKHLITATGQRVTLRCSPRSGDLSVYWYQQSLDQGLQFLIQYYNGEERAKGNILERFSAQQFPDLHSELNLSSLELGDSALYFCASSRTSVPTSEQFFGPGTRLTVL.

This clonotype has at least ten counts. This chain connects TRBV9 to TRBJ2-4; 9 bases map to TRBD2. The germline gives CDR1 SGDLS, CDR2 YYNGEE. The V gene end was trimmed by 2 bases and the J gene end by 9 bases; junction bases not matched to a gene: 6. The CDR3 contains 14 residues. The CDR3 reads CASSVAGGPSIQYF. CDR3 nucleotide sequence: TGTGCCAGCAGCGTTGCGGGAGGGCCATCCATTCAGTACTTC.

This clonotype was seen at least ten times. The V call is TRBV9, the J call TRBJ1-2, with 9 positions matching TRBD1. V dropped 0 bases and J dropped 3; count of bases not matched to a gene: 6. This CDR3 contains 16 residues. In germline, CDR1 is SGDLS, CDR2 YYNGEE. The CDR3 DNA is TGTGCCAGCAGCGTAGACTCACAGGGGGCGGACTATGGCTACACCTTC. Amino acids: CASSVDSQGADYGYTF. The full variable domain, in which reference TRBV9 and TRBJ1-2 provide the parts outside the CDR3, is DSGVTQTPKHLITATGQRVTLRCSPRSGDLSVYWYQQSLDQGLQFLIQYYNGEERAKGNILERFSAQQFPDLHSELNLSSLELGDSALYFCASSVDSQGADYGYTFGSGTRLTVV.